This TCR beta chain was sequenced in a study of lymphopenia after photon versus proton radiotherapy. Study-wide findings and caveats: Larger post-nadir TCR diversity loss correlated inversely with survival in deceased patients.

This clone was picked up a small number of times. Antigen unknown. Measured with immunoSEQ multiplex PCR; TCRdb has only the in-frame clones, and not every one. The table shows around 50,000 clones, with approximately 84% occurring only once. CDR1 is SGHNT and CDR2 is YYREEE in the germline V gene (reference sequence). This CDR3 region has 15 residues. The V end lost 0 bases, the J end lost 0 bases, and 9 bases lay between the germline ends. The chain links TRBV5-4 to TRBJ1-1; D is ambiguous. The source was peripheral blood, collected from a patient treated with proton-based radiotherapy. The receptor comes from a man aged 55-75 years with pancreatic cancer. CDR3 DNA: TGTGCCAGCAGCTTGGCAACGGAGTTGAACACTGAAGCTTTCTTT. It is translated as CASSLATELNTEAFF.